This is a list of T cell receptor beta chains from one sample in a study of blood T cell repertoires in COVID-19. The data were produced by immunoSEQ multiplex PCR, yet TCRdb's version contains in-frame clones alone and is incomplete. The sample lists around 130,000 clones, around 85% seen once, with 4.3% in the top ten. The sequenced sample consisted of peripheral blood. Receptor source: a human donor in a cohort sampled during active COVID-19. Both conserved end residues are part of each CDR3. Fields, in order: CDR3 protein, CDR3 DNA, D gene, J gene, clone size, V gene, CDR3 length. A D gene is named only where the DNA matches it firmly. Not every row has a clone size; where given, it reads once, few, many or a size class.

CDR3: CASSPSTDTEAFF; DNA: TGTGCCAGCTCACCATCTACCGACACTGAAGCTTTCTTT; D: -; J: TRBJ1-1; size: -; V: TRBV18; length: 13
CDR3: CASSSQQETQYF; DNA: TGTGCCAGCAGTTCACAGCAAGAGACCCAGTACTTC; D: -; J: TRBJ2-5; size: -; V: TRBV28; length: 12
CDR3: CASSGATGGNSPLHF; DNA: TGTGCCAGTAGCGGAGCGACAGGGGGGAATTCACCCCTCCACTTT; D: TRBD1; J: TRBJ1-6; size: -; V: TRBV19; length: 15
CDR3: CASSGGTGTGELFF; DNA: TGTGCCAGCAGTGGGGGGACAGGCACCGGGGAGCTGTTTTTT; D: TRBD1; J: TRBJ2-2; size: -; V: TRBV28; length: 14
CDR3: CASSLGGVYNEQFF; DNA: TGTGCCAGCAGTTTAGGGGGCGTCTACAATGAGCAGTTCTTC; D: -; J: TRBJ2-1; size: -; V: TRBV27; length: 14
CDR3: CASSLGGDQPQHF; DNA: TGTGCCAGCAGCTTAGGCGGGGATCAGCCCCAGCATTTT; D: -; J: TRBJ1-5; size: few; V: TRBV11-1; length: 13
CDR3: CASSSRAGDVNYGYTF; DNA: TGTGCCAGCAGCTCCCGGGCGGGGGACGTTAACTATGGCTACACCTTC; D: -; J: TRBJ1-2; size: -; V: TRBV7-2; length: 16
CDR3: CASSLGGGTYNEQFF; DNA: TGCGCCAGCAGCTTGGGCGGGGGGACCTACAATGAGCAGTTCTTC; D: TRBD2; J: TRBJ2-1; size: -; V: TRBV5-1; length: 15
CDR3: CASSTRTSGRGEQFF; DNA: TGTGCCAGTAGTACTAGGACTAGCGGGAGGGGTGAGCAGTTCTTC; D: TRBD2; J: TRBJ2-1; size: -; V: TRBV19; length: 15
CDR3: CASSLGGQGAEQYF; DNA: TGTGCCAGCAGCTTAGGAGGACAGGGGGCCGAGCAGTACTTC; D: TRBD1; J: TRBJ2-7; size: -; V: TRBV7-9; length: 14
CDR3: CASSLIAVSGTGGVGSGGYTF; DNA: TGTGCCAGCAGCTTAATTGCGGTGTCCGGGACAGGGGGCGTAGGGTCGGGTGGCTACACCTTC; D: TRBD1; J: TRBJ1-2; size: -; V: TRBV7-8; length: 21
CDR3: CAIRTDSTDTQYF; DNA: TGTGCCATCAGGACAGATAGCACAGATACGCAGTATTTT; D: -; J: TRBJ2-3; size: -; V: TRBV10-3; length: 13
CDR3: CASSPSTGWAEAFF; DNA: TGTGCCAGCAGCCCATCGACAGGGTGGGCTGAAGCTTTCTTT; D: TRBD1; J: TRBJ1-1; size: once; V: TRBV7-3; length: 14
CDR3: CASTSLQGRVEKLFF; DNA: TGTGCCAGCACCTCCCTCCAGGGGCGGGTTGAAAAACTGTTTTTT; D: -; J: TRBJ1-4; size: -; V: TRBV6-5; length: 15
CDR3: CASSIDGLNQPQHF; DNA: TGTGCCAGTAGTATAGATGGGCTCAATCAGCCCCAGCATTTT; D: -; J: TRBJ1-5; size: -; V: TRBV19; length: 14
CDR3: CASGCRGRTVDTQYF; DNA: TGTGCTAGTGGCTGCCGGGGTAGAACGGTGGATACGCAGTATTTT; D: -; J: TRBJ2-3; size: -; V: TRBV12-5; length: 15
CDR3: CASSPTGTGIYGYTF; DNA: TGTGCCAGCAGTCCGACCGGGACAGGGATATATGGCTACACCTTC; D: TRBD1; J: TRBJ1-2; size: -; V: TRBV28; length: 15
CDR3: CASGRDTGAVGNTIYF; DNA: TGTGCTAGTGGCCGCGATACAGGGGCAGTTGGAAACACCATATATTTT; D: TRBD1; J: TRBJ1-3; size: -; V: TRBV12-5; length: 16
CDR3: CASSLRLAAYNEQFF; DNA: TGTGCCAGCAGCCTCAGACTAGCGGCCTACAATGAGCAGTTCTTC; D: TRBD2; J: TRBJ2-1; size: -; V: TRBV7-9; length: 15
CDR3: CASSLEGTYNSPLHF; DNA: TGTGCCAGCAGCTTGGAGGGGACTTATAATTCACCCCTCCACTTT; D: -; J: TRBJ1-6; size: -; V: TRBV5-8; length: 15
CDR3: CASSQGEQPQHF; DNA: TGTGCCAGCAGCCAAGGAGAGCAGCCCCAGCATTTT; D: -; J: TRBJ1-5; size: many; V: TRBV3-1/TRBV3-2; length: 12
CDR3: CASSLEGRNTEAFF; DNA: TGTGCCAGCAGCTTAGAGGGGCGGAACACTGAAGCTTTCTTT; D: -; J: TRBJ1-1; size: -; V: TRBV7-9; length: 14
CDR3: CASAASGGSDTQYF; DNA: TGTGCCAGCGCGGCTAGCGGGGGTTCAGATACGCAGTATTTT; D: TRBD2; J: TRBJ2-3; size: -; V: TRBV2; length: 14
CDR3: CATGTGLGWDGYTF; DNA: TGTGCCACCGGTACAGGGCTGGGCTGGGATGGCTACACCTTC; D: -; J: TRBJ1-2; size: -; V: TRBV6-6; length: 14
CDR3: CASSVAGGQSTDTQYF; DNA: TGTGCCAGCAGCGTAGCGGGAGGTCAAAGCACAGATACGCAGTATTTT; D: TRBD2; J: TRBJ2-3; size: few; V: TRBV9; length: 16
CDR3: CAWNPTGSGYGYTF; DNA: TGTGCCTGGAACCCAACAGGGTCCGGCTATGGCTACACCTTC; D: -; J: TRBJ1-2; size: -; V: TRBV30; length: 14
CDR3: CASSNGGVQSGDTQYF; DNA: TGTGCCAGTAGTAATGGCGGGGTCCAAAGCGGAGATACGCAGTATTTT; D: -; J: TRBJ2-3; size: -; V: TRBV19; length: 16
CDR3: CASSIQGAKETQYF; DNA: TGTGCCAGTAGTATTCAGGGGGCTAAAGAGACCCAGTACTTC; D: TRBD1; J: TRBJ2-5; size: -; V: TRBV19; length: 14
CDR3: CASSDSSGASREQFF; DNA: TGCGCCAGCAGCGACTCTAGCGGGGCTTCTCGTGAGCAGTTCTTC; D: TRBD2; J: TRBJ2-1; size: -; V: TRBV5-1; length: 15
CDR3: CASSIGGTGASPLHF; DNA: TGTGCCAGTAGTATAGGAGGGACAGGGGCTTCACCCCTCCACTTT; D: TRBD1; J: TRBJ1-6; size: few; V: TRBV19; length: 15
CDR3: CASSQGEAQYF; DNA: TGTGCCAGCAGCCAGGGGGAGGCCCAGTACTTC; D: -; J: TRBJ2-5; size: -; V: TRBV3-1/TRBV3-2; length: 11
CDR3: CAIRGTTSNYGYTF; DNA: TGTGCCATCAGGGGGACAACCTCTAACTATGGCTACACCTTC; D: -; J: TRBJ1-2; size: once; V: TRBV10-3; length: 14
CDR3: CASSYGVAGGGDTQYF; DNA: TGTGCCAGCAGTTATGGAGTAGCGGGGGGGGGAGATACGCAGTATTTT; D: TRBD2; J: TRBJ2-3; size: -; V: TRBV6-5; length: 16
CDR3: CASSFVVRNEQFF; DNA: TGTGCCAGCAGCTTCGTTGTTCGCAATGAGCAGTTCTTC; D: -; J: TRBJ2-1; size: -; V: TRBV5-4; length: 13
CDR3: CASSTGSFQPQHF; DNA: TGTGCCAGCAGCACCGGTAGTTTTCAGCCCCAGCATTTT; D: -; J: TRBJ1-5; size: few; V: TRBV7-9; length: 13
CDR3: CASSNLSWTGSYNEQFF; DNA: TGTGCCAGCAGCAATTTATCATGGACAGGCTCCTACAATGAGCAGTTCTTC; D: -; J: TRBJ2-1; size: -; V: TRBV21-1; length: 17
CDR3: CASSSQGAPWFF; DNA: TGTGCCAGCAGTTCCCAGGGGGCCCCATGGTTCTTC; D: TRBD1; J: TRBJ2-1; size: -; V: TRBV6-5; length: 12
CDR3: CASSIRVQNQPQHF; DNA: TGTGCCAGTAGTATCAGGGTTCAGAACCAGCCCCAGCATTTT; D: -; J: TRBJ1-5; size: -; V: TRBV19; length: 14
CDR3: CASRSRTSSYNEQFF; DNA: TGTGCCAGTAGGTCGAGGACTAGTTCCTACAATGAGCAGTTCTTC; D: TRBD2; J: TRBJ2-1; size: -; V: TRBV19; length: 15
CDR3: CASSPWRGLNTEAFF; DNA: TGTGCCAGCTCACCATGGAGGGGGCTGAACACTGAAGCTTTCTTT; D: TRBD1; J: TRBJ1-1; size: once; V: TRBV18; length: 15
CDR3: CASSFSQPGDYNSPLHF; DNA: TGTGCCAGCAGTTTCTCACAGCCAGGGGATTATAATTCACCCCTCCACTTT; D: -; J: TRBJ1-6; size: once; V: TRBV27; length: 17
CDR3: CASNSRQGGVHGYTF; DNA: TGTGCCAGCAACTCTAGGCAAGGGGGCGTCCATGGCTACACCTTC; D: TRBD1; J: TRBJ1-2; size: -; V: TRBV6-5; length: 15
CDR3: CASSLISDTQYF; DNA: TGTGCCAGCAGCTTAATATCGGATACGCAGTATTTT; D: -; J: TRBJ2-3; size: -; V: TRBV7-2; length: 12
CDR3: CASSLAIEVPIREKLFF; DNA: TGTGCCAGCAGCTTAGCTATAGAAGTTCCCATTCGGGAAAAACTGTTTTTT; D: -; J: TRBJ1-4; size: -; V: TRBV7-8; length: 17
CDR3: CASSPLGGPPENEKLFF; DNA: TGTGCCAGCAGCCCTCTCGGGGGGCCCCCAGAAAATGAAAAACTGTTTTTT; D: -; J: TRBJ1-4; size: -; V: TRBV11-2; length: 17